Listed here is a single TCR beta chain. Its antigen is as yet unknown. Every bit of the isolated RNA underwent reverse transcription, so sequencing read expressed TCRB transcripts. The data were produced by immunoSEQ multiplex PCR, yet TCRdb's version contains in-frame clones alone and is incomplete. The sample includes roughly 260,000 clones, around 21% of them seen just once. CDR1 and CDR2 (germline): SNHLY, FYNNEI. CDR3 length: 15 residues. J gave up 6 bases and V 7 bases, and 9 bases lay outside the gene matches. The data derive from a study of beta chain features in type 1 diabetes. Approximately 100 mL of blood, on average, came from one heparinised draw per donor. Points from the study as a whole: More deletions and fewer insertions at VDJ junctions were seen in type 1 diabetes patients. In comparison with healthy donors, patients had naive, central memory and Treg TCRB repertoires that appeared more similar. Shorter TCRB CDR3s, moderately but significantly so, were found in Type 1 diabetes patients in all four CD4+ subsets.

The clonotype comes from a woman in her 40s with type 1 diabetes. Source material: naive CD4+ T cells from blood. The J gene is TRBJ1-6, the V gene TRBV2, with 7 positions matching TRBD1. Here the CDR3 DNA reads TGTGCCAGCATCCCTCTGGGACAGAGTAATTCACCCCTCCACTTT. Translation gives CASIPLGQSNSPLHF.